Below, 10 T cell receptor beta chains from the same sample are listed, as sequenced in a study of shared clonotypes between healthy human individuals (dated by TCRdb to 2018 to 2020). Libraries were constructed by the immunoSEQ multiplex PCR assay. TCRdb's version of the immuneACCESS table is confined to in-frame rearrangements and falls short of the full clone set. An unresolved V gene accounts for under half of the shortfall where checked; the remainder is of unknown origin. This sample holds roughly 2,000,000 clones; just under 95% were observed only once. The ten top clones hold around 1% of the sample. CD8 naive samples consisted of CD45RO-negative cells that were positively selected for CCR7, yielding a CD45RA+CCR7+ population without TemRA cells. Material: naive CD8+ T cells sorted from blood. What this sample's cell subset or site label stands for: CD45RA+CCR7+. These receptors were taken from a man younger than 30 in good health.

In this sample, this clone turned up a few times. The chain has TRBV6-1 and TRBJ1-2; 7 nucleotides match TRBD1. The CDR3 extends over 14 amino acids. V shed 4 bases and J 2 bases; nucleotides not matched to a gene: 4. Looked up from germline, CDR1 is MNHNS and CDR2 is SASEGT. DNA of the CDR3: TGTGCCAGCAGTGGGGGGACAGTCAACTATGGCTACACCTTC. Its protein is CASSGGTVNYGYTF.

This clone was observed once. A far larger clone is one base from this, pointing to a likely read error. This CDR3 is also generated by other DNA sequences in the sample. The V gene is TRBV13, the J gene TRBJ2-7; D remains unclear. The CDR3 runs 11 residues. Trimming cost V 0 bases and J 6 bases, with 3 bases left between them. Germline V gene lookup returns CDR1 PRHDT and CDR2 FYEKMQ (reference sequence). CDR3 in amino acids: CASSLGSEQYF. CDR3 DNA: TGTGCCAGCAGCTTAGGGAGCGAGCAGTACTTC.

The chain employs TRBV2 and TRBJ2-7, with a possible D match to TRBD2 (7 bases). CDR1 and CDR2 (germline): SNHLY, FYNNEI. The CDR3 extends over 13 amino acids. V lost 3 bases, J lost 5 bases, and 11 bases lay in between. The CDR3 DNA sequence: TGTGCCAGCAGTGATTGGGGGGGCAACGAGCAGTACTTC. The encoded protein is CASSDWGGNEQYF.

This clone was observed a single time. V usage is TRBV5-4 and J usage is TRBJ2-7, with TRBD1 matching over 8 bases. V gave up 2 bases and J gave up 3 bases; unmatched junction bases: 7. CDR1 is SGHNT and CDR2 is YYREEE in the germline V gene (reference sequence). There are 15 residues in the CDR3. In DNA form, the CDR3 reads TGTGCCAGCAGCTTCCGGGACAGGACCTTCTACGAGCAGTACTTC. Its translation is CASSFRDRTFYEQYF.

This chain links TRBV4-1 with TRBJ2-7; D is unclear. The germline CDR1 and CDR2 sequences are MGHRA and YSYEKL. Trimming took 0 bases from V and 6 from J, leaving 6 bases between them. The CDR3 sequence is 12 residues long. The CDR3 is CASSQEGFEQYF. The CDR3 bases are TGCGCCAGCAGCCAAGAGGGGTTCGAGCAGTACTTC.

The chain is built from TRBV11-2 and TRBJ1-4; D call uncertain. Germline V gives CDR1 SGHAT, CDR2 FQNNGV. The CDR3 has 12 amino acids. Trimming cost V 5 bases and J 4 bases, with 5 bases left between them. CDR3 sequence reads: CASSRNNEKLFF. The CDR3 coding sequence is TGTGCCAGCAGCCGGAATAATGAAAAACTGTTTTTT.

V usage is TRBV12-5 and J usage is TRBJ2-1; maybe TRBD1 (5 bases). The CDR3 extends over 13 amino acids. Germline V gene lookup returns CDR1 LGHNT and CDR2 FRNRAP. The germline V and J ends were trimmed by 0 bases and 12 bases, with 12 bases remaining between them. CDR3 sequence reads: CASGLVLFQGQFF. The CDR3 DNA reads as TGTGCTAGTGGTTTGGTACTATTCCAGGGGCAGTTCTTC. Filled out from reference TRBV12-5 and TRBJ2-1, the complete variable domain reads DARVTQTPRHKVTEMGQEVTMRCQPILGHNTVFWYRQTMMQGLELLAYFRNRAPLDDSGMPKDRFSAEMPDATLATLKIQPSEPRDSAVYFCASGLVLFQGQFFGPGTRLTVL.

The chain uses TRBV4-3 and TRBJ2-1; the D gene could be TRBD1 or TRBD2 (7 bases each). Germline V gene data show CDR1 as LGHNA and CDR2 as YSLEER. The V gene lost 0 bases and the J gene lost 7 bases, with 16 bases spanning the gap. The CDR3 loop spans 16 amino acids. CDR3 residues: CASSQDWQGGWNEQFF. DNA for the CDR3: TGCGCCAGCAGCCAAGATTGGCAGGGGGGGTGGAATGAGCAGTTCTTC.

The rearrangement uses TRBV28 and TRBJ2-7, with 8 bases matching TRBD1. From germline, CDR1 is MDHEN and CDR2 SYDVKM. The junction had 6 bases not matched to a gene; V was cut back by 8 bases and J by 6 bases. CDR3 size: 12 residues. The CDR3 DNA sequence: TGTGCCAGCGAATTTACAGGGGGCGAGCAGTACTTC. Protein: CASEFTGGEQYF. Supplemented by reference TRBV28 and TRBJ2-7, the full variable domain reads DVKVTQSSRYLVKRTGEKVFLECVQDMDHENMFWYRQDPGLGLRLIYFSYDVKMKEKGDIPEGYSVSREKKERFSLILESASTNQTSMYLCASEFTGGEQYFGPGTRLTVT.

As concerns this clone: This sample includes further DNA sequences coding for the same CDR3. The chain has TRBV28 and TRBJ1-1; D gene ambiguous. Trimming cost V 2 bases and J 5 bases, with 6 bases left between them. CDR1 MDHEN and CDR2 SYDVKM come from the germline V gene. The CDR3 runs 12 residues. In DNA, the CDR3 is TGTGCCAGCAGTTTAATGGGGACTGAAGCTTTCTTT. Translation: CASSLMGTEAFF.